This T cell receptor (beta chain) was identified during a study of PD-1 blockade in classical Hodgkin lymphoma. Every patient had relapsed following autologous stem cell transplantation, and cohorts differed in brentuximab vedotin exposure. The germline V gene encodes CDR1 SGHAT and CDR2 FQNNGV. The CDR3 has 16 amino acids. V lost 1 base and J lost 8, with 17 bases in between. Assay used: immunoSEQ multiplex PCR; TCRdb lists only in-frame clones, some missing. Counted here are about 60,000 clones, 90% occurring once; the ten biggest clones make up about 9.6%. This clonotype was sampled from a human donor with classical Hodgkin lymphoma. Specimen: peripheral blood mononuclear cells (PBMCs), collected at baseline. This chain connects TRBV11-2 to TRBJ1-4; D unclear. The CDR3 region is CASSLVTGPAREKLFF. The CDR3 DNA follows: TGTGCCAGCAGCTTAGTCACCGGGCCAGCTAGGGAAAAACTGTTTTTT.